One sample yielded the 28 T cell receptor beta chains listed below, sequenced in a study of cytomegalovirus exposure and HLA in healthy donors. Primers: 60 Vbeta forward and 13 Jbeta reverse. TCRdb's table, derived via immunoSEQ multiplex PCR, lists solely in-frame clones and lacks some. Among some 190,000 clones listed, roughly 9.5% were seen once. Sequencing used PBMCs. The receptors derive from a woman aged 30 to 39 in good health and CMV-seropositive.

This clone was observed a few times. At one end, the junction sequence differs from germline, possibly due to a read error. This chain uses TRBV4-1 with TRBJ2-7, with TRBD1 identical over 8 bases. CDR1 MGHRA and CDR2 YSYEKL come from the germline V gene. The CDR3 runs 15 residues. The CDR3 loop is CAGSQPGQGSYEQYF. In DNA form, the CDR3 reads TGCGCCGGCAGCCAGCCCGGACAGGGCTCCTACGAGCAGTACTTC.

This clone was recorded a few times. The chain recombines TRBV5-1 with TRBJ1-1; D not certain. The germline V gene has CDR1 SGHRS and CDR2 YFSETQ. The length of the CDR3 is 14 residues. Trimming stripped 2 bases from V and 5 bases from J, with 13 bases between. The CDR3 here is CASSFRGEETEAFF. CDR3 nucleotides: TGCGCCAGCAGCTTCCGGGGAGAGGAGACTGAAGCTTTCTTT.

This chain links TRBV11-2 with TRBJ1-2, with D tentatively TRBD1 (5 bases). The CDR3 extends over 15 amino acids. V dropped 4 bases and J dropped 4 bases, with 16 bases sitting between them. CDR1 and CDR2 (germline): SGHAT, FQNNGV. The CDR3 sequence is CASSSPRGRAYGYTF. CDR3 DNA sequence: TGTGCCAGCAGCTCCCCTCGGGGGAGGGCCTATGGCTACACCTTC.

This clone was counted between two and nine times. This chain joins TRBV7-9 and TRBJ1-4; TRBD1 might be the D (6 bases). Between the trimmed V and J ends, which lost 5 bases and 10 bases, there was a span of 14 bases. The CDR3 is 13 residues long. The germline V gene encodes CDR1 SEHNR and CDR2 FQNEAQ (reference sequence). The CDR3 region has the DNA TGTGCCAGCAGCCCGGGAGGGGGAGGAAAACTGTTTTTT. Its protein product is CASSPGGGGKLFF.

Many counts were recorded for this clone. This chain uses TRBV30 with TRBJ2-1; D is possibly TRBD2 (5 bases). CDR1 and CDR2 from the germline V gene are GTSNPN and SVGIG (reference sequence). V lost 8 bases to trimming and J lost 3 bases, with 14 bases between them. The CDR3 has 13 amino acids. In DNA, the CDR3 is TGTGCCGCGGACTCATCCTTCTACAATGAGCAGTTCTTC. Translating gives CAADSSFYNEQFF.

The chain uses TRBV7-7 and TRBJ1-1, with D possibly TRBD1 on 6 matching bases. Germline V gene sequence: CDR1 SSHAT, CDR2 FNYEAQ (reference sequence). This CDR3 comprises 17 residues. V was pared by 2 bases and J by 1 base, with 17 bases between. CDR3 nucleotides: TGTGCCAGCAGCTTATGTAGGGGCGACAGGACGAACACTGAAGCTTTCTTT. Its translation: CASSLCRGDRTNTEAFF.

This clone appeared a few times. The V call is TRBV6-5, the J call TRBJ2-7; 7 nucleotides match TRBD1. V was clipped by 0 bases and J by 7 bases; unmatched bases: 9. Germline values: CDR1 MNHEY, CDR2 SVGAGI. This CDR3 has 15 residues. CDR3 loop: CASSYSRQGSVEQYF. The CDR3 DNA is TGTGCCAGCAGTTACTCGAGACAGGGCTCGGTGGAGCAGTACTTC.

CDR3 DNA: TGTGCCAGCAGCAACCCCGACTACAGGGGGCGCGAGCAGTACTTC. This encodes CASSNPDYRGREQYF. The chain is built from TRBV7-2 and TRBJ2-7; 9 bases map to TRBD1. V gave up 5 bases and J gave up 6 bases; unmatched junction bases: 11. CDR3 size: 15 residues. The germline gives CDR1 SGHTA, CDR2 FQGNSA.

The gene calls are TRBV5-1 and TRBJ1-1, with 7 positions matching TRBD1. V shed 3 bases, J shed 0 bases, and the junction held 8 bases outside the gene matches. CDR1 and CDR2 (germline): SGHRS, YFSETQ. The CDR3 is 16 residues long. The CDR3, as DNA: TGCGCCAGCAGCTCGGGGTTTCAGGGGGTGAACACTGAAGCTTTCTTT. Its translation is CASSSGFQGVNTEAFF.

This clone was seen only a few times. Other DNA sequences in this sample translate to the same CDR3. The J gene is TRBJ2-7, the V gene TRBV29-1; the match to TRBD1 covers 12 bases. V gave up 7 bases and J gave up 7 bases; unmatched junction bases: 5. The CDR3 consists of 12 residues. Germline V gene sequence: CDR1 SQVTM, CDR2 ANQGSEA. The CDR3 DNA is TGCAGCGCCCGGGACAGGGGGCGGGAGCAGTACTTC. It codes for CSARDRGREQYF.

This clone was detected only a few times. The chain joins TRBV15 to TRBJ1-3, with D hard to call. With 8 bases removed from V and 0 bases from J, the gap between germline ends came to 11 bases. Germline-derived CDR1 and CDR2 are LNHNV and YYDKDF (reference sequence). The CDR3 runs 14 residues. The CDR3 loop reads CATRGSSSGNTIYF. CDR3 coding DNA: TGTGCCACCCGAGGCTCTTCCTCTGGAAACACCATATATTTT.

Only a few counts were recorded for this clone. This chain uses TRBV6-5 with TRBJ1-4; D perhaps matches TRBD1 (5 bases). Germline CDR1 is MNHEY and CDR2 is SVGAGI. The CDR3 sequence is 15 residues long. The V end lost 4 bases, the J end lost 0 bases, and 9 bases lay between the germline ends. For the CDR3, the DNA is TGTGCCAGCAGTTCCCAGGGTACAACTAATGAAAAACTGTTTTTT. This gives the protein CASSSQGTTNEKLFF.

This clone was recorded a few times. The chain employs TRBV10-3 and TRBJ2-5; TRBD1 matches 8 bases. The germline CDR1 and CDR2 sequences are ENHRY and SYGVKD. The CDR3 loop spans 16 amino acids. The ends lost 0 bases at V and 5 bases at J; junction bases unmatched: 8. CDR3 sequence: CAISESAGGGVETQYF. The DNA for the CDR3 is TGTGCCATCAGTGAGTCGGCAGGGGGCGGTGTGGAGACCCAGTACTTC.

This clone was detected a few times. Compared with germline, one end of the junction differs, possibly owing to a read error. The V gene is TRBV11-2, the J gene TRBJ2-1; 7 nucleotides match TRBD2. CDR3 length equals 11 residues. Germline V gene data show CDR1 as SGHAT and CDR2 as FQNNGV. CDR3 DNA: TGTGCCAGCAGCTTAGGGGGGAGGGCGGTCTTC. Protein: CASSLGGRAVF.

This clone was counted between two and nine times. This chain joins TRBV6-6 and TRBJ1-5; D is uncertain. The CDR3 runs to 11 residues. The germline V and J ends were trimmed by 3 bases and 9 bases, with 6 bases remaining between them. Germline V gene lookup returns CDR1 MNHNY and CDR2 SVGAGI (reference sequence). CDR3 nucleotide sequence: TGTGCCAGCAGTTATCAGTCGCCCCAGCATTTT. Translated, it gives CASSYQSPQHF.

The V and J genes are TRBV6-5 and TRBJ1-2, with 7 bases matching TRBD1. V shed 2 bases, J shed 8 bases, and the junction held 5 bases outside the gene matches. This CDR3 has 13 residues. CDR1 and CDR2 from the germline V gene are MNHEY and SVGAGI. Here the CDR3 DNA reads TGTGCCAGCAGTTACAAGGGGGCGGGAGGCTACACCTTC. It specifies CASSYKGAGGYTF.

The sample holds a few counts of this clone. J is TRBJ1-3 and V is TRBV2; a possible D gene is TRBD1 (6 bases). The CDR3 runs to 14 residues. Germline-derived CDR1 and CDR2 are SNHLY and FYNNEI. V dropped 8 bases and J dropped 4 bases, with 15 bases sitting between them. CDR3 DNA sequence: TGTGCCAGCCAAGAGGGGGTGCGGGGAAACACCATATATTTT. Translating it yields CASQEGVRGNTIYF.

The rearrangement joins TRBV27 to TRBJ2-3, with a tentative D call TRBD2 (6 bases). V was cut by 6 bases and J by 1 base, with 8 bases left in between. The CDR3 covers 13 residues. CDR1 is MNHEY, CDR2 SMNVEV, per germline (reference sequence). The CDR3 coding sequence is TGTGCCAGCAGGGACTATGGCACAGATACGCAGTATTTT. This codes for CASRDYGTDTQYF.

The V gene is TRBV15, the J gene TRBJ1-5, with D maybe TRBD1 (6 bases). V was pared by 0 bases and J by 8 bases, with 14 bases between. The germline CDR1 and CDR2 sequences are LNHNV and YYDKDF (reference sequence). CDR3 length: 15 residues. CDR3 region: CATSRDAAGEKPQHF. The CDR3 nucleotides read TGTGCCACCAGCAGAGATGCGGCAGGGGAGAAGCCCCAGCATTTT.

This clone showed up just a few times. The chain uses TRBV19 and TRBJ1-2; TRBD1 matches at 9 bases. The germline V gene encodes CDR1 LNHDA and CDR2 SQIVND (reference sequence). This CDR3 spans 17 amino acids. V lost 0 bases to trimming and J lost 8 bases; unmatched junction nucleotides: 13. CDR3 sequence (DNA): TGTGCCAGTAGTATAGAAGAAGGAGGGACAGGGTCAAGGGGCTACACCTTC. It is translated as CASSIEEGGTGSRGYTF.

This clone has more than one count but fewer than ten. This chain uses TRBV6-5 with TRBJ1-2, with 9 bases fitting TRBD1. The CDR3 loop spans 13 amino acids. V dropped 6 bases and J dropped 8; count of bases not matched to a gene: 7. Germline assignment: CDR1 MNHEY and CDR2 SVGAGI. The CDR3 here is CASSPTGGRGYTF. CDR3 sequence (DNA): TGTGCCAGCAGCCCCACAGGGGGCCGCGGCTACACCTTC.

This clone was seen a few times. This rearrangement joins TRBV2 to TRBJ2-7; D remains unclear. The CDR3 is 11 amino acids. Trimming removed 7 bases from V and 3 bases from J, with 7 bases in between. CDR1 is SNHLY and CDR2 is FYNNEI in the germline V gene. The CDR3, as DNA: TGTGCCAGCAATCGAGTCTACGAGCAGTACTTC. It codes for CASNRVYEQYF.

V is TRBV5-1 and J is TRBJ2-7, with D perhaps TRBD2 (5 bases). Germline-derived CDR1 and CDR2 are SGHRS and YFSETQ. With 5 bases removed from V and 3 bases from J, the gap between germline ends came to 12 bases. The CDR3 has 13 amino acids. DNA of the CDR3: TGCGCCAGCAGGGGAGACCGACTCTACGAGCAGTACTTC. Translated, it gives CASRGDRLYEQYF.

This clone was observed a few times. V is TRBV7-9 and J is TRBJ1-3, with TRBD1 matching 10 bases. The V segment lost 9 bases and the J segment 2 bases; nucleotides outside the gene matches: 10. CDR1 is SEHNR and CDR2 is FQNEAQ in the germline V gene (reference sequence). This CDR3 is 16 amino acids long. CDR3 in amino acids: CASMGDRGTAGNTIYF. The CDR3 DNA reads as TGTGCCAGTATGGGGGACAGGGGAACGGCTGGAAACACCATATATTTT.

The CDR3 DNA follows: TGTGCCACCAGCGGCCTCGGGACTAGCGGGACCCAGGATACGCAGTATTTT. Amino acids: CATSGLGTSGTQDTQYF. V gene TRBV15 combines with J gene TRBJ2-3; 13 bases line up with TRBD2. The CDR3 runs 17 residues. Germline trimming cut 5 bases from V and 6 bases from J; bases unmatched to any gene: 11. CDR1 is LNHNV and CDR2 is YYDKDF in the germline V gene (reference sequence).

This clone has only a few counts. V gene TRBV7-2 combines with J gene TRBJ2-7, with D tentatively TRBD1 (5 bases). V shed 4 bases and J shed 2 bases, with 15 bases lying between them. Per the germline V gene, CDR1 is SGHTA and CDR2 is FQGNSA. The CDR3 is made up of 15 amino acids. CDR3 sequence (DNA): TGTGCCAGCAGCTCCCTTGGGGCAGGGACCTACGAGCAGTACTTC. Its translation: CASSSLGAGTYEQYF.

A few counts support this clone. This chain uses TRBV7-9 with TRBJ2-3; no clear D gene. The ends were cut back, 2 bases at V and 4 bases at J, with 4 bases in the middle. There are 12 residues in the CDR3. The germline CDR1 and CDR2 sequences are SEHNR and FQNEAQ (reference sequence). The CDR3 nucleotides are TGTGCCAGCAGCTTACAGGCAGATACGCAGTATTTT. Translation: CASSLQADTQYF.

This clone was seen only a few times. The J gene is TRBJ1-1, the V gene TRBV5-8, with D unclear. CDR3 size: 16 residues. Germline V gene sequence: CDR1 SGHTS, CDR2 YDEGEE. V dropped 4 bases and J dropped 1 base, with 17 bases sitting between them. CDR3 in DNA: TGTGCCAGCAGCCGAGGGCCTAAGACCTGGAACACTGAAGCTTTCTTT. It yields the protein CASSRGPKTWNTEAFF.